One sample yielded the 5 T cell receptor beta chains listed below, sequenced in a study of post-analysis software for immune sequencing data. The study's findings and limits: Five or six TRBV segments (TRBV5-6, TRBV5-1 and TRBV20-1 among them) occurred more frequently in patients than in controls.

For these TCRs, the target antigens are not known. Each TCR beta cDNA library carried unique molecular identifiers. TCRdb ran MiXCR on the PCR reads and lists one entry per CDR3 protein. The sample contains 180,000 or so distinct CDR3 sequences, 29% of which appear only once. The sequencing sample was made of blood. Source of these receptors: a girl aged 2 to 17 with multiple sclerosis.

This clonotype was detected only a few times. The J gene is TRBJ2-1, the V gene TRBV10-3; no definite D call. Germline CDR1 reads ENHRY; CDR2 reads SYGVKD. There are 14 residues in the CDR3. V gave up 3 bases and J gave up 3 bases, with 9 bases separating them. The chain's CDR3 is CAISDQGFYNEQFF. Here the CDR3 DNA reads TGTGCCATCAGTGATCAAGGTTTCTACAATGAGCAGTTCTTC.

The chain couples TRBV20-1 to TRBJ2-1, with 9 bases identical to TRBD2. The germline V gene encodes CDR1 DFQATT and CDR2 SNEGSKA (reference sequence). After removal of 0 bases from V and 4 bases from J, the junction contained 7 bases not matched to a gene. The CDR3 has 16 amino acids. The CDR3 region is CSARDLSGGPYNEQFF. The CDR3 DNA is TGCAGTGCTAGAGATCTGAGCGGGGGGCCTTACAATGAGCAGTTCTTC.

This clonotype is judged medium-sized. The V gene is TRBV12-3 or TRBV12-4, the J gene TRBJ2-3, with D perhaps matching TRBD1 (6 bases). Between the trimmed V and J ends, which lost 6 bases and 9 bases, there was a span of 10 bases. This CDR3 has 11 amino acids. Written as DNA, the CDR3 is TGTGCCAGCAGCCTAAGGGGGACGCAGTATTTT. Its protein is CASSLRGTQYF.

This clonotype was seen a handful of times. The rearrangement uses TRBV2 and TRBJ2-2, with 11 bases matching TRBD2. Germline V gene sequence: CDR1 SNHLY, CDR2 FYNNEI. V dropped 6 bases and J dropped 0; count of bases not matched to a gene: 6. This CDR3 is built from 17 residues. The CDR3 region has the DNA TGTGCCAGCAGGGGCACTAGCGGGGGAGCGAACACCGGGGAGCTGTTTTTT. Protein product: CASRGTSGGANTGELFF.

There are a few counts of this clonotype. This rearrangement joins TRBV6-5 to TRBJ2-5, with a tentative D call TRBD1 (5 bases). With 4 bases removed from V and 2 bases from J, the gap between germline ends came to 14 bases. The CDR3 has 15 amino acids. Per the germline V gene, CDR1 is MNHEY and CDR2 is SVGAGI. CDR3 protein: CASSWLGAAQETQYF. The CDR3 DNA is TGTGCCAGCAGTTGGTTAGGGGCAGCTCAAGAGACCCAGTACTTC.